This T cell receptor beta chain emerged from a study of blood T cell repertoires in COVID-19. Overall study: Nucleic acid was either cDNA or gDNA, and it came from T cells, B-cell-depleted T cells, or PBMCs.

The repertoire was sequenced with immunoSEQ multiplex PCR; TCRdb's copy has only in-frame clones and lacks some. The repertoire holds more than 100,000 clones, with about 90% as singletons. Input material: peripheral blood. This receptor was identified in a woman aged 60-70 years with acute or convalescent COVID-19.

The CDR3 DNA reads TGTGCCTGGAGGAGGGGACTAGCGGGAATGGATGAGCAGTTCTTC. Its translation: CAWRRGLAGMDEQFF. The V gene is TRBV30, the J gene TRBJ2-1, with 13 bases fitting TRBD2. Losses at the gene ends were 3 bases for V and 8 bases for J; bases not matched to a gene: 7. The CDR3 is 15 amino acids. In germline, CDR1 is GTSNPN, CDR2 SVGIG (reference sequence).